What follows are 23 T cell receptor beta chains derived from one specimen sequenced in a study of OX40 agonist ivuxolimab in advanced cancers. Assay: immunoSEQ multiplex PCR; the TCRdb copy retains only in-frame clones and omits some. The table has approximately 35,000 clones, 74% seen once; the top ten hold 9.5% to 15%. The sequenced sample was CD4+ or CD8+ T cells sorted from blood, obtained in a trial of the OX40 agonist ivuxolimab. The receptor source for this set is an adult with an advanced solid tumor such as melanoma, head and neck, liver or kidney cancer.

V usage is TRBV6-5 and J usage is TRBJ2-5, with 8 nucleotides matching TRBD1. Unmatched junction bases numbered 7, after V lost 8 bases and J lost 5 bases. This CDR3 is built from 13 residues. Germline CDR1 and CDR2: MNHEY and SVGAGI. The CDR3, as DNA: TGTGCCAGCGGCAGGGGGCGCGAGGAGACCCAGTACTTC. It specifies CASGRGREETQYF.

The gene calls are TRBV11-2 and TRBJ1-5; a possible D gene is TRBD1 (5 bases). CDR3 size: 14 residues. Germline V gene data show CDR1 as SGHAT and CDR2 as FQNNGV. Trimming left V 0 bases short and J 7 bases short, with 10 bases between. The CDR3 reads CASSLDRVRQPQHF. In DNA, the CDR3 is TGTGCCAGCAGCTTAGACAGGGTACGACAGCCCCAGCATTTT.

The sample holds one count of this clone. The chain combines TRBV21-1 with TRBJ2-4. TRBV21-1 is an annotated pseudogene. The CDR3 spans 16 residues. CDR3 DNA sequence: TGTGCCAGCAGCACGGGGGCCTTAGAAGCCAAAAACATTCAGTACTTC. Translating it yields CASSTGALEAKNIQYF.

The chain uses TRBV9 and TRBJ1-5; D is unresolved. Trimming pared 4 bases from V and 0 bases from J, leaving 8 bases between. The length of the CDR3 is 14 residues. Per the germline V gene, CDR1 is SGDLS and CDR2 is YYNGEE. CDR3 amino acids: CASSTTDSNQPQHF. The CDR3 nucleotides read TGTGCCAGCAGCACGACCGATAGCAATCAGCCCCAGCATTTT.

This chain connects TRBV5-1 to TRBJ2-3; maybe TRBD1 (5 bases). The V gene's germline CDR1 is SGHRS and CDR2 YFSETQ. V was shortened by 2 bases and J by 0 bases, with 10 bases between the two germline ends. This CDR3 is 15 amino acids long. The CDR3 reads CASSFGGASTDTQYF. CDR3 coding DNA: TGCGCCAGCAGCTTTGGTGGGGCTAGCACAGATACGCAGTATTTT.

This clone was picked up one time. V and J are TRBV2 and TRBJ1-5; TRBD1 is a possible D gene (5 bases). This CDR3 region has 13 residues. V lost 8 bases and J 5 bases, leaving 13 bases between the germline ends. Germline values: CDR1 SNHLY, CDR2 FYNNEI. The CDR3 spells CASRRDQDQPQHF. In nucleotides, the CDR3 is TGTGCCAGCCGCCGGGACCAAGATCAGCCCCAGCATTTT.

The chain is built from TRBV2 and TRBJ1-2; D is uncertain. The CDR3 spans 14 residues. The V gene's germline CDR1 is SNHLY and CDR2 FYNNEI. Trimming took 0 bases from V and 5 from J, leaving 10 bases between them. CDR3 sequence (DNA): TGTGCCAGCAGTGAAGCCCGGACGGCTTATGGCTACACCTTC. The encoded protein is CASSEARTAYGYTF. Supplemented by reference TRBV2 and TRBJ1-2, the full variable domain reads EPEVTQTPSHQVTQMGQEVILRCVPISNHLYFYWYRQILGQKVEFLVSFYNNEISEKSEIFDDQFSVERPDGSNFTLKIRSTKLEDSAMYFCASSEARTAYGYTFGSGTRLTVV.

The chain joins TRBV5-6 to TRBJ1-6, with a weak D call TRBD1 (5 bases). Germline loops: CDR1 SGHDT, CDR2 YYEEEE. The CDR3 extends over 13 amino acids. V was cut by 4 bases and J by 9 bases, with 11 bases left in between. The CDR3 spells CASSARDGSPLHF. The CDR3 nucleotides read TGTGCCAGCAGCGCCAGGGACGGTTCACCCCTCCACTTT. Together with reference TRBV5-6 and TRBJ1-6, the CDR3 gives the full variable domain: DAGVTQSPTHLIKTRGQQVTLRCSPKSGHDTVSWYQQALGQGPQFIFQYYEEEERQRGNFPDRFSGHQFPNYSSELNVNALLLGDSALYLCASSARDGSPLHFGNGTRLTVT.

This chain joins TRBV11-3 and TRBJ2-1, with D uncertain. Germline CDR1 reads SGHNT; CDR2 reads YENEEA. The CDR3 length is 15 residues. The V and J ends lost 1 base and 4 bases respectively, with 11 bases between them. The CDR3 DNA follows: TGTGCCAGCAGCTTAGGCGCAACCTCATACAATGAGCAGTTCTTC. Amino acid sequence: CASSLGATSYNEQFF.

This chain connects TRBV19 to TRBJ1-3; possibly TRBD1 for D (5 bases). Looked up from germline, CDR1 is LNHDA and CDR2 is SQIVND (reference sequence). Trimming cost V 6 bases and J 2 bases, with 8 bases left between them. This CDR3 contains 13 residues. This chain's CDR3 is CASSGTAGNTIYF. CDR3 sequence (DNA): TGTGCCAGTAGCGGGACGGCTGGAAACACCATATATTTT.

V usage is TRBV19 and J usage is TRBJ2-1; TRBD2 aligns across 11 bases. J gave up 0 bases and V 4 bases, and 5 bases lay outside the gene matches. This CDR3 is built from 17 residues. Germline assignment: CDR1 LNHDA and CDR2 SQIVND (reference sequence). The CDR3 protein is CASSRIAGGISYNEQFF. CDR3 nucleotide sequence: TGTGCCAGTAGTAGAATAGCGGGGGGGATCTCCTACAATGAGCAGTTCTTC.

The genes are TRBV7-9 and TRBJ1-5; weak D call: TRBD1 (5 bases). Trimming removed 0 bases at V and 6 bases at J, with 9 bases between. The CDR3 totals 14 residues. CDR1 is SEHNR, CDR2 FQNEAQ, per germline (reference sequence). The CDR3 bases are TGTGCCAGCAGCTTAGCGGGGGTAGGTCAGCCCCAGCATTTT. Translating it yields CASSLAGVGQPQHF.

The chain has TRBV21-1 and TRBJ2-5; no check of the table's D call, TRBD1, against the DNA was made. The DNA matches TRBJ2-7 better at its end, which makes the J call doubtful. TRBV21-1 is shown as a pseudogene. The CDR3 has 14 residues. Here the CDR3 DNA reads TGTGCCAGGCAGACCGGGACAGGGACCTACGAGCAGTACTTC. Protein: CARQTGTGTYEQYF.

The chain combines TRBV19 with TRBJ2-7; no definite D call. V was clipped by 6 bases and J by 4 bases, with 19 bases between them. The CDR3 loop spans 15 amino acids. From germline, CDR1 is LNHDA and CDR2 SQIVND (reference sequence). The CDR3 is CASSPSHYNVYEQYV. CDR3 sequence (DNA): TGTGCCAGTAGCCCAAGTCACTATAATGTGTACGAGCAGTACGTC.

This chain joins TRBV27 and TRBJ2-3; D uncertain. The CDR3 extends over 18 amino acids. Between the trimmed V and J ends, which lost 4 bases and 2 bases, there was a span of 22 bases. Per the germline V gene, CDR1 is MNHEY and CDR2 is SMNVEV (reference sequence). In DNA, the CDR3 is TGTGCCAGCAGTTCCGTTTTGGGCTCCATCCCCTCCACAGATACGCAGTATTTT. Its translation is CASSSVLGSIPSTDTQYF.

This chain's CDR3 is CASSLWTGELFF. Written as DNA, the CDR3 is TGTGCCAGCAGTCTTTGGACCGGGGAGCTGTTTTTT. V is TRBV27 and J is TRBJ2-2, with D uncertain. The CDR3 totals 12 residues. V was pared by 5 bases and J by 5 bases, with 6 bases between. The V gene's germline CDR1 is MNHEY and CDR2 SMNVEV (reference sequence).

The chain is built from TRBV7-9 and TRBJ1-2; D gene uncertain. This CDR3 contains 15 residues. CDR1 and CDR2 (germline): SEHNR, FQNEAQ (reference sequence). V was clipped by 1 base and J by 6 bases, with 15 bases between them. This chain's CDR3 is CASSLGISTSHGYTF. The CDR3, as DNA: TGTGCCAGCAGCTTAGGAATTTCGACGAGTCATGGCTACACCTTC.

The rearrangement links TRBV30 to TRBJ1-2, with D perhaps matching TRBD1 (5 bases). The ends were cut back, 3 bases at V and 5 bases at J, with 13 bases in the middle. There are 13 residues in the CDR3. Germline CDR1 and CDR2: GTSNPN and SVGIG (reference sequence). The CDR3 reads CAWRQVGTYGYTF. For the CDR3, the DNA is TGTGCCTGGAGACAGGTCGGGACTTATGGCTACACCTTC.

The chain joins TRBV21-1 to TRBJ2-3; the table's D call of TRBD1 was not tested on the DNA. TRBV21-1 is a known pseudogene. This CDR3 comprises 13 residues. CDR3 DNA sequence: TGTGCCAGCACCGGGACAGCCGGGGATACGCAGTATTTT. It encodes CASTGTAGDTQYF.

The chain joins TRBV4-1 to TRBJ2-2; D ambiguous. The CDR3 sequence is 16 residues long. Germline values: CDR1 MGHRA, CDR2 YSYEKL. Trimming removed 2 bases at V and 3 bases at J, with 13 bases between. CDR3 residues: CASSQRLTADTGELFF. The CDR3 bases are TGCGCCAGCAGCCAACGGCTGACCGCGGACACCGGGGAGCTGTTTTTT.

V is TRBV5-1 and J is TRBJ2-7; no definite D call. Germline CDR1 SGHRS, CDR2 YFSETQ. Trimming removed 1 base at V and 5 bases at J, with 7 bases between. The CDR3 sequence is 12 residues long. CDR3 sequence: CASSLLVDEQYF. CDR3 bases: TGCGCCAGCAGCTTGTTAGTGGACGAGCAGTACTTC.

The chain uses TRBV7-6 and TRBJ1-5; D remains ambiguous. Trimming took off 10 bases at V and 5 bases at J, with 15 bases between the two ends. The germline gives CDR1 SGHVS, CDR2 FNYEAQ. The CDR3 spans 13 residues. In nucleotides, the CDR3 is TGTGCCACTTCAGGTAGGACCTATCAGCCCCAGCATTTT. Protein product: CATSGRTYQPQHF.

A few counts support this clone. The gene calls are TRBV29-1 and TRBJ1-1; possibly TRBD1 for D (5 bases). Trimming stripped 7 bases from V and 1 base from J, with 10 bases between. The germline CDR1 and CDR2 sequences are SQVTM and ANQGSEA. The CDR3 consists of 12 residues. The CDR3: CSASTGNTEAFF. The CDR3 DNA reads TGCAGCGCCTCCACAGGGAACACTGAAGCTTTCTTT.